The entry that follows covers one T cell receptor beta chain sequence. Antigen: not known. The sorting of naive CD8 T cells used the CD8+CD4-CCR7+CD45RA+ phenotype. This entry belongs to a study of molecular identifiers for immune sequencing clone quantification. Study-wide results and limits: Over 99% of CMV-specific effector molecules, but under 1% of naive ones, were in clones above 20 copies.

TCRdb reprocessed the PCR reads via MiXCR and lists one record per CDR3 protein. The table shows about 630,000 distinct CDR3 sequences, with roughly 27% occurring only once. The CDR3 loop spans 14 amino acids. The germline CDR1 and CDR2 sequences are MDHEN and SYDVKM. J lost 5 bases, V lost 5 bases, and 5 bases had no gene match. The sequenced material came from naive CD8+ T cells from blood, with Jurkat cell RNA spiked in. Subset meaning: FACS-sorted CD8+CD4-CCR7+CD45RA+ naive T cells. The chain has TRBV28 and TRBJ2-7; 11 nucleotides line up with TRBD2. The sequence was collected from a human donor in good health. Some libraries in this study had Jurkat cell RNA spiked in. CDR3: CASSPTTSGDEQYF. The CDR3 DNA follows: TGTGCCAGCAGTCCAACGACTAGCGGGGACGAGCAGTACTTC.